This TCR beta chain was retrieved from a study of blood T cell repertoires in COVID-19. The CDR3 totals 15 residues. V dropped 2 bases and J dropped 3 bases, with 12 bases sitting between them. Looked up from germline, CDR1 is MNHEY and CDR2 is SVGAGI. Sequenced by immunoSEQ multiplex PCR; TCRdb stores in-frame clones only, minus some. The data contain roughly 260,000 clones, around nine tenths of them singletons. The specimen sequenced was peripheral blood. The gene calls are TRBV6-5 and TRBJ2-3, with a possible D match to TRBD2 (5 bases). The sequence derives from a man aged 40-50 years who had recovered from COVID-19. The CDR3: CASSYGSRKTDTQYF. CDR3 coding DNA: TGTGCCAGCAGTTACGGGAGCCGCAAGACAGATACGCAGTATTTT.